This T cell receptor (beta chain) was profiled in a study of CD8 T cells in ankylosing spondylitis. The study's findings and limits: Prior work had noted some motif variants in reactive arthritis blood and synovial fluid.

A note on this clonotype: Antigen unknown.

TCRdb called the 5' RACE reads again in MiXCR, with one record for every CDR3 protein. This repertoire shows roughly 120,000 distinct CDR3 sequences, around 13% found once; its top ten account for 2.5% to 3%. V was shortened by 0 bases and J by 6 bases, with 8 bases between the two germline ends. CDR1 and CDR2 from the germline V gene are SGHVS and FNYEAQ. This CDR3 comprises 14 residues. This TCR was sampled from a female donor with ankylosing spondylitis or in good health (not recorded which). The chain combines TRBV7-6 with TRBJ2-2; D is uncertain. The sequenced sample was blood, either unsorted or a sorted T cell fraction (not recorded which). This chain's CDR3 is CASSLAAVAGELFF. The CDR3 DNA follows: TGTGCCAGCAGCTTAGCGGCGGTCGCCGGGGAGCTGTTTTTT.